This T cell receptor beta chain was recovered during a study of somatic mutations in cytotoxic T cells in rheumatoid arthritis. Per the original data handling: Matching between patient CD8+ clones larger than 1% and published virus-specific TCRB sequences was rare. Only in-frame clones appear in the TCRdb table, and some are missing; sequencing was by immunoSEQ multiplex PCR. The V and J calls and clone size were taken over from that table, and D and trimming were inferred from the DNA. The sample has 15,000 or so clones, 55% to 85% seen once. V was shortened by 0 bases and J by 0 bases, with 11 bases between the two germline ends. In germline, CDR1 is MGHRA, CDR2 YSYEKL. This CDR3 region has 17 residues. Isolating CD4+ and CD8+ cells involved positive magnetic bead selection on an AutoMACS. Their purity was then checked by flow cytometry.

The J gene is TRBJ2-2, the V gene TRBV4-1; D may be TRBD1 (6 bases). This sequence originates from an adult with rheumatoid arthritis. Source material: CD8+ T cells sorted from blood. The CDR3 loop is CASSQDFRTANTGELFF. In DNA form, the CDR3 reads TGCGCCAGCAGCCAAGATTTCAGGACAGCGAACACCGGGGAGCTGTTTTTT.